The rows below give T cell receptor beta chains drawn from one sample of a study of cytomegalovirus exposure and HLA in healthy donors. Using immunoSEQ multiplex PCR, the repertoire was profiled, and TCRdb retains in-frame clones only, with some absent. The repertoire has around 97,000 clones, roughly 76% of them found once; the top ten carry 3% to 4%. The specimen was PBMCs. Receptors were obtained from a man aged 35 to 55 in good health and CMV-seronegative. The CDR3 runs from the conserved cysteine through the conserved F or W. A D gene is named only where the DNA matches it firmly. Size is stated for part of the rows, as once, few or many counts, or as a class when the clone is expanded.

J: TRBJ2-3
V: TRBV2
D: -
length: 12
size: -
DNA: TGTGCCAGCAGTGAAATGGCAGGTACGCAGTATTTT
CDR3: CASSEMAGTQYF

J: TRBJ2-2
V: TRBV7-2
D: TRBD2
length: 15
size: -
DNA: TGTGCCAGCAGCTTAGAGACTAGCGGGGGAGCGGAGCTGTTTTTT
CDR3: CASSLETSGGAELFF

J: TRBJ1-1
V: TRBV5-1
D: -
length: 15
size: once
DNA: TGCGCCAGCAGCTTGGAGGTTCTCATCGGGACTGAAGCTTTCTTT
CDR3: CASSLEVLIGTEAFF

J: TRBJ2-7
V: TRBV5-4
D: TRBD1
length: 16
size: -
DNA: TGTGCCAGCAGCTTGGCCCTGCAGGGGGCTTCCTACGAGCAGTACTTC
CDR3: CASSLALQGASYEQYF

J: TRBJ1-2
V: TRBV4-3
D: -
length: 13
size: -
DNA: TGCGCCAGCAGCCAAGACGTTCAGTATGGCTACACCTTC
CDR3: CASSQDVQYGYTF

J: TRBJ1-1
V: TRBV5-1
D: -
length: 14
size: once
DNA: TGCGCCAGCAGCCCCCGGGGAGAGAACACTGAAGCTTTCTTT
CDR3: CASSPRGENTEAFF

J: TRBJ1-2
V: TRBV19
D: TRBD1
length: 12
size: -
DNA: TGTGCCAGTAGCCCGACAGGGTTTGGCTACACCTTC
CDR3: CASSPTGFGYTF

J: TRBJ2-1
V: TRBV27
D: -
length: 14
size: -
DNA: TGTGCCAGCAGTTTGTACAGGGCATACAATGAGCAGTTCTTC
CDR3: CASSLYRAYNEQFF

J: TRBJ2-7
V: TRBV5-4
D: TRBD1
length: 12
size: few
DNA: TGTGCCAGCAAAGGGACAGGGAACGAGCAGTACTTC
CDR3: CASKGTGNEQYF

J: TRBJ2-1
V: TRBV10-1
D: TRBD2
length: 17
size: few
DNA: TGCGCCAGCAGTGAGTCAGTTAAGCGGGGGATGTACAATGAGCAGTTCTTC
CDR3: CASSESVKRGMYNEQFF

J: TRBJ1-6
V: TRBV2
D: -
length: 14
size: -
DNA: TGTGCCAGCAGTAAGGGGAGGGTAGATTCACCCCTCCACTTT
CDR3: CASSKGRVDSPLHF

J: TRBJ1-1
V: TRBV27
D: -
length: 13
size: -
DNA: TGTGCCAGCAGTCTTTGGCAGGAAACTGAAGCTTTCTTT
CDR3: CASSLWQETEAFF

J: TRBJ2-7
V: TRBV19
D: TRBD2
length: 15
size: -
DNA: TGTGCCAGTAGTACCCTGGGGAGGGCCTCCTACGAGCAGTACTTC
CDR3: CASSTLGRASYEQYF